This entry concerns a single T cell receptor beta chain. Its antigen is unidentified. This record belongs to a study of T cell responses to AZD1222 COVID-19 vaccine. Regarding the study as a whole: AZD1222 recipients seropositive at baseline numbered only six or seven.

Profiled with immunoSEQ multiplex PCR; TCRdb holds only in-frame clones, not every one. This repertoire shows about 89,000 clones, about 91% found once; its top ten account for around 6%. The CDR3 has 11 residues. Deletions cut 3 bases from V and 5 bases from J, with 5 bases between. V and J are TRBV12-3 or TRBV12-4 and TRBJ2-7, with unresolved D. The receptor was isolated from an adult who received the AZD1222 COVID-19 vaccine. This sample comprised peripheral blood, obtained 28 days after the second AZD1222 dose. CDR3 bases: TGTGCCAGCAGTTTTTGGGACGAGCAGTACTTC. This codes for CASSFWDEQYF.